Each of the 26 T cell receptor beta chains below was sequenced from the same sample in a study of blood T cells in healthy people across ages. PCR was performed a second time for roughly 7 to 11 cycles using a sample-barcoded 5' primer and a J-beta primer mix. Via MiXCR, TCRdb re-called the 5' RACE reads, giving one row per CDR3 protein. The sample consists of some 880,000 distinct CDR3 sequences, under 40% of them appearing once. The sample taken for sequencing was blood. The receptors originated from a man between 18 and 29 years old in good health.

The chain uses TRBV6-1 and TRBJ2-1; 10 bases align to TRBD2. CDR1 and CDR2 from the germline V gene are MNHNS and SASEGT. The V gene end was trimmed by 8 bases and the J gene end by 2 bases; junction bases not matched to a gene: 18. This CDR3 is built from 19 residues. CDR3 bases: TGTGCCAGCGGGGCGACTAGCGGGCCCCTTCCCCGGACCTACAATGAGCAGTTCTTC. It is translated as CASGATSGPLPRTYNEQFF.

V and J are TRBV7-2 and TRBJ2-1; the D is unclear. Trimming removed 5 bases at V and 13 bases at J, with 24 bases between. This CDR3 region has 15 residues. The germline V gene has CDR1 SGHTA and CDR2 FQGNSA. The CDR3 sequence is CASSPGWLIRETQFF. The CDR3 region has the DNA TGTGCCAGCAGCCCCGGGTGGCTCATCCGCGAGACCCAGTTCTTC.

Comment on this clonotype: A read error is possible here, since a much larger clone lies one base away. The genes are TRBV4-2 and TRBJ1-6, with D possibly matching TRBD1 (6 bases). The germline CDR1 and CDR2 sequences are LGHNA and YNFKEQ. CDR3 size: 15 residues. The CDR3 region is CASSQARTDNSPPHF. The CDR3, as DNA: TGTGCCAGCAGCCAAGCCCGGACAGATAATTCACCCCCCCACTTT.

This clonotype was recorded a few times. The chain carries TRBV7-7 and TRBJ2-5; 15 positions match TRBD2. This CDR3 spans 16 amino acids. The germline V gene encodes CDR1 SSHAT and CDR2 FNYEAQ (reference sequence). V was clipped by 5 bases and J by 5 bases; unmatched bases: 6. The CDR3 region is CASSPGLAGGWETQYF. For the CDR3, the DNA is TGTGCCAGCAGCCCCGGACTAGCGGGGGGGTGGGAGACCCAGTACTTC.

This sequence joins TRBV6-1 and TRBJ1-1; no definite D call. V was clipped by 7 bases and J by 0 bases, with 12 bases between them. The CDR3 runs 14 residues. Germline-derived CDR1 and CDR2 are MNHNS and SASEGT. The CDR3 is CASTETPMNTEAFF. The CDR3 DNA is TGTGCCAGCACCGAGACACCTATGAACACTGAAGCTTTCTTT.

In this sample, this clonotype turned up many times. J is TRBJ1-5 and V is TRBV20-1; possibly TRBD1 for D (5 bases). Trimming shortened V by 7 bases and J by 2 bases, and 9 bases separated the two germline ends. CDR3 length: 12 amino acids. The germline V gene encodes CDR1 DFQATT and CDR2 SNEGSKA (reference sequence). CDR3 in amino acids: CSVQGGNQPQHF. The CDR3 DNA reads as TGCAGTGTGCAGGGAGGCAATCAGCCCCAGCATTTT.

This clonotype was counted a few times. The V and J genes are TRBV20-1 and TRBJ1-1, with 8 nucleotides matching TRBD1. J was trimmed by 2 bases and V by 5 bases; bases with no gene match: 10. The CDR3 runs 15 residues. Germline CDR1 is DFQATT and CDR2 is SNEGSKA (reference sequence). This chain's CDR3 is CSAAPGTGENTEAFF. Here the CDR3 DNA reads TGCAGTGCTGCACCAGGGACAGGAGAAAACACTGAAGCTTTCTTT.

Worth noting for this clonotype: Germline and junction disagree at one end, which may indicate a read error. This chain joins TRBV20-1 and TRBJ2-1; D unclear. This CDR3 has 13 amino acids. CDR1 and CDR2 from the germline V gene are DFQATT and SNEGSKA (reference sequence). The CDR3 DNA follows: TGCAGTGCTAGGGGCGAGACCAACAATGGGCAGTTCTTC. This sequence encodes CSARGETNNGQFF.

This chain links TRBV4-3 with TRBJ1-4, with 11 bases aligning to TRBD1. CDR1 and CDR2 from the germline V gene are LGHNA and YSLEER. This CDR3 contains 19 residues. The J segment lost 0 bases and the V segment lost 4 bases, leaving 10 bases of the junction unmatched. The CDR3 DNA is TGCGCCAGCAGCCGCTATTACCGGGGACAGGGGGCAACTAATGAAAAACTGTTTTTT. Translating gives CASSRYYRGQGATNEKLFF.

The V and J genes are TRBV2 and TRBJ1-2; a possible D gene is TRBD1 (5 bases). The CDR3 length is 14 residues. Germline V CDR1 and CDR2: SNHLY, FYNNEI. V lost 3 bases and J 4 bases, leaving 12 bases between the germline ends. CDR3 DNA: TGTGCCAGCAGTGAGGGGAGGGGCGGCTATGGCTACACCTTC. Protein: CASSEGRGGYGYTF.

This sequence joins TRBV4-3 and TRBJ2-1, with 15 positions matching TRBD2. Looked up from germline, CDR1 is LGHNA and CDR2 is YSLEER. V shed 1 base and J 8 bases; nucleotides not matched to a gene: 15. CDR3 length: 20 residues. The CDR3 sequence is CASSQGNVIGLAGGPHEQFF. The CDR3 nucleotides read TGCGCCAGCAGCCAAGGAAATGTGATAGGACTAGCGGGAGGGCCCCATGAGCAGTTCTTC.

The gene calls are TRBV2 and TRBJ2-7, with D tentatively TRBD1 (6 bases). Germline loops: CDR1 SNHLY, CDR2 FYNNEI. CDR3 length equals 14 residues. The V and J ends lost 1 base and 3 bases respectively, with 10 bases between them. CDR3 in DNA: TGTGCCAGCAGTGAAGGGGGGCAGGGCTACGAGCAGTACTTC. Translation gives CASSEGGQGYEQYF.

This clonotype was counted at least ten times. The rearrangement uses TRBV7-9 and TRBJ2-3; weak D call: TRBD1 (6 bases). V lost 1 base and J 3 bases, leaving 11 bases between the germline ends. The CDR3 contains 15 residues. Germline V gene lookup returns CDR1 SEHNR and CDR2 FQNEAQ (reference sequence). As DNA, the CDR3 is TGTGCCAGCAGCTTAGTCGTCAGGGGAACAGATACGCAGTATTTT. The encoded protein is CASSLVVRGTDTQYF.

This clonotype has only one observation. The J gene is TRBJ2-7, the V gene TRBV6-5; 9 positions agree with TRBD1. The V gene's germline CDR1 is MNHEY and CDR2 SVGAGI. This CDR3 comprises 19 residues. With V trimmed by 2 bases and J by 2 bases, 16 bases remained unmatched. The CDR3 is CASSYGFIGGQGFPYEQYF. CDR3 in DNA: TGTGCCAGCAGTTACGGGTTTATCGGGGGACAGGGCTTTCCCTACGAGCAGTACTTC.

CDR3 bases: TGCGCCACCACCGACATCAAGAACTATGGCTACACCTTC. It yields the protein CATTDIKNYGYTF. The chain couples TRBV5-1 to TRBJ1-2; no clear D gene. The germline V and J ends were trimmed by 9 bases and 2 bases, with 14 bases remaining between them. CDR3 length equals 13 residues. Germline CDR1 SGHRS, CDR2 YFSETQ.

This clonotype appeared a few times. V is TRBV12-3 or TRBV12-4 and J is TRBJ2-1; D gene uncertain. V was clipped by 6 bases and J by 4 bases, with 13 bases between them. The CDR3 has 14 amino acids. The CDR3 nucleotides read TGTGCCAGCAGACCCCCTCGCCCTTACAATGAGCAGTTCTTC. This translates into CASRPPRPYNEQFF.

This chain links TRBV12-3 or TRBV12-4 with TRBJ1-1; no firm D call. This CDR3 region has 15 residues. V was shortened by 6 bases and J by 0 bases, with 14 bases between the two germline ends. DNA of the CDR3: TGTGCCAGCAGCCTGTTTGGGCAGATGAACACTGAAGCTTTCTTT. This codes for CASSLFGQMNTEAFF.

The chain is built from TRBV28 and TRBJ2-3; D is possibly TRBD1 or TRBD2 (5 bases each). The CDR3 is 17 amino acids. V was trimmed by 2 bases and J by 2 bases, leaving 17 bases between them. Germline values: CDR1 MDHEN, CDR2 SYDVKM. This chain's CDR3 is CASSLLNRDRLTDTQYF. The CDR3 bases are TGTGCCAGCAGTTTACTCAACCGGGACCGACTCACAGATACGCAGTATTTT.

V gene TRBV14 combines with J gene TRBJ2-1; weak D call: TRBD1 (5 bases). The CDR3 is made up of 13 amino acids. The V and J ends lost 1 base and 10 bases respectively, with 11 bases between them. Germline V gene lookup returns CDR1 SGHDN and CDR2 FVKESK. CDR3 sequence: CASSQVVTAEQFF. Here the CDR3 DNA reads TGTGCCAGCAGCCAAGTCGTGACAGCAGAGCAGTTCTTC.

This clonotype was detected only a few times. The chain joins TRBV6-1 to TRBJ2-3; the match to TRBD1 covers 9 bases. The CDR3 is made up of 16 amino acids. The germline V gene encodes CDR1 MNHNS and CDR2 SASEGT. The V segment lost 1 base and the J segment 6 bases; nucleotides outside the gene matches: 8. The DNA for the CDR3 is TGTGCCAGCAGTGAAGGAGGAGGGACAGGGAGTGATACGCAGTATTTT. This codes for CASSEGGGTGSDTQYF.

This chain joins TRBV20-1 and TRBJ1-5, with 11 bases that match TRBD1. Germline trimming cut 6 bases from V and 6 bases from J; bases unmatched to any gene: 7. CDR1 DFQATT and CDR2 SNEGSKA come from the germline V gene (reference sequence). This CDR3 region has 14 residues. The CDR3 here is CSAPGQGVGQPQHF. CDR3 nucleotide sequence: TGCAGTGCACCGGGACAGGGGGTTGGTCAGCCCCAGCATTTT.

With respect to this clonotype: One end of the junction does not line up with germline, which may come from a read error. This chain links TRBV4-1 with TRBJ1-4; no clear D. CDR3 length: 15 residues. CDR1 is MGHRA, CDR2 YSYEKL, per germline. The CDR3 here is CASNQEPGSGEKLFF. Written as DNA, the CDR3 is TGCGCCAGCAACCAAGAACCAGGTAGTGGTGAAAAACTGTTTTTT.

The gene calls are TRBV12-3 or TRBV12-4 and TRBJ1-5; D call uncertain. The CDR3 sequence is 13 residues long. V gave up 3 bases and J gave up 7 bases, with 10 bases separating them. Here the CDR3 DNA reads TGTGCCAGCAGTTTCGGGGTGGGGCAGCCCCAGCATTTT. Protein sequence: CASSFGVGQPQHF.

This clonotype came up many times. The genes are TRBV6-5 and TRBJ2-5; the match to TRBD2 covers 8 bases. The CDR3 is 13 amino acids. J lost 7 bases, V lost 9 bases, and 10 bases had no gene match. Germline V gene data show CDR1 as MNHEY and CDR2 as SVGAGI. The DNA of the CDR3 is TGTGCCAGTTCAACCGGGGGGGCTGGGACCCAGTACTTC. It codes for CASSTGGAGTQYF.

At least ten counts were recorded for this clonotype. A much larger clone is a single base away; this may be a read error. J is TRBJ2-3 and V is TRBV6-2 or TRBV6-3, with 10 bases lining up with TRBD2. The CDR3 extends over 14 amino acids. V was pared by 2 bases and J by 4 bases, with 0 bases of the junction left unmatched. Germline CDR1 MNHEY, CDR2 SVGEGT. CDR3 loop: CASSYGTSADTQYF. The DNA of the CDR3 is TGTGCCAGCAGTTACGGGACTAGCGCAGATACGCAGTATTTT.

This clonotype appeared many times. This chain joins TRBV20-1 and TRBJ2-7; D unresolved. The CDR3 extends over 14 amino acids. Trimming removed 0 bases at V and 0 bases at J, with 9 bases between. Germline V lookup: CDR1 DFQATT, CDR2 SNEGSKA (reference sequence). CDR3 bases: TGCAGTGCTAGAGATCGGGCAGCCTCCTACGAGCAGTACTTC. It codes for CSARDRAASYEQYF.